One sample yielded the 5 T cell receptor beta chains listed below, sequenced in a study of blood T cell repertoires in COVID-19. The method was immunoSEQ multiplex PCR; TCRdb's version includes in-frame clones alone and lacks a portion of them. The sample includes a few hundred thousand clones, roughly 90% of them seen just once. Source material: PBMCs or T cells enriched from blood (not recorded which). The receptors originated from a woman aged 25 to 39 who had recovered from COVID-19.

CDR3: CASSRRDEKLFF. The CDR3 DNA follows: TGTGCCAGCAGCCGTCGGGATGAAAAACTGTTTTTT. The chain employs TRBV3-1 (or the pseudogene TRBV3-2) and TRBJ1-4, with no clear D. Trimming took 4 bases from V and 6 from J, leaving 6 bases between them. Germline V gene data show CDR1 as LGHDT and CDR2 as YNNKEL (reference sequence). The CDR3 sequence is 12 residues long.

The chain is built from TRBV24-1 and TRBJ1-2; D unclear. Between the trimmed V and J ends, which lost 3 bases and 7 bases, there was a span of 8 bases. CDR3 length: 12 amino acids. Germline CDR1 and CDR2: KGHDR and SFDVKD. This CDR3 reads CATSDADSGYTF. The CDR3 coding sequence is TGTGCCACCAGTGATGCGGATTCTGGCTACACCTTC.

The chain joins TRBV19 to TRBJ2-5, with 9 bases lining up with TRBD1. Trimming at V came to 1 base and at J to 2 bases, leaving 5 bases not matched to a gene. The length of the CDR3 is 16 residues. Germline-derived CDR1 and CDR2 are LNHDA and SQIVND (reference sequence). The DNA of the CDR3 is TGTGCCAGTAGTATAGGATGGGGGACAGGGCAAGAGACCCAGTACTTC. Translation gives CASSIGWGTGQETQYF. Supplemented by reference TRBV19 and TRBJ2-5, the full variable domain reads DGGITQSPKYLFRKEGQNVTLSCEQNLNHDAMYWYRQDPGQGLRLIYYSQIVNDFQKGDIAEGYSVSREKKESFPLTVTSAQKNPTAFYLCASSIGWGTGQETQYFGPGTRLLVL.

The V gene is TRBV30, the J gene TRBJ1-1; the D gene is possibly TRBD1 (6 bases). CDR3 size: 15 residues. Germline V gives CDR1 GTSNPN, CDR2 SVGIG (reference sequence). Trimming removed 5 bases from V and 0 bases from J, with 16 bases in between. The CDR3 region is CAWGRQAMMNTEAFF. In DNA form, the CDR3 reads TGTGCCTGGGGGAGACAGGCGATGATGAACACTGAAGCTTTCTTT.

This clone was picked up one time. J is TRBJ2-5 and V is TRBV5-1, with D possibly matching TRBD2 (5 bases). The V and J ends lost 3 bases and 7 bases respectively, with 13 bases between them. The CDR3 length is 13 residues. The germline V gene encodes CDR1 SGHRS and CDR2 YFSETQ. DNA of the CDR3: TGCGCCAGCAGCTCACCCTCAGAGGGGACCCAGTACTTC. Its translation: CASSSPSEGTQYF.